Listed below are T cell receptor beta chains from one sample, sequenced in a study of naive and memory T cell subsets. MiXCR was run by TCRdb on the UMI-ligation and nested PCR reads, yielding one entry per CDR3 protein. In the table there are 95,000 to 150,000 distinct CDR3 sequences, roughly 36% of which are singletons. The sample was central memory CD4+ T cells from blood. Source of these receptors: a human donor in good health. Both conserved end residues are part of each CDR3. D genes are given only for firm matches. Size is omitted from some rows. Given values are once, few, many or a class for expanded clones.

cdr3_aa,cdr3_nt,d_call,clone_size,v_call,j_call
CAIRNRALSTDTQYF,TGTGCCATCAGGAACAGGGCTCTCAGCACAGATACGCAGTATTTT,-,-,TRBV10-3,TRBJ2-3
CSVDSPMGSYEQYF,TGCAGCGTCGACAGTCCTATGGGCTCCTACGAGCAGTACTTC,-,few,TRBV29-1,TRBJ2-7
CASSEMGNTGELFF,TGTGCCAGCAGTGAAATGGGGAACACCGGGGAGCTGTTTTTT,-,few,TRBV6-1,TRBJ2-2
CASSLSDPAAETQYF,TGCGCCAGCAGCTTATCAGATCCCGCGGCAGAGACCCAGTACTTC,-,few,TRBV5-1,TRBJ2-5
CSARREGLGELFF,TGCAGTGCGCGGCGGGAGGGCCTCGGGGAGCTGTTTTTT,TRBD2,few,TRBV20-1,TRBJ2-2
CASSFDRESTEAFF,TGTGCCAGCAGTTTCGACAGGGAGAGCACTGAAGCTTTCTTT,TRBD1,few,TRBV6-5,TRBJ1-1
CSARDGRLAGRGEQFF,TGCAGTGCTAGAGATGGTCGGCTAGCGGGAAGGGGCGAGCAGTTCTTC,TRBD2,few,TRBV20-1,TRBJ2-1
CASSLARVGNEQFF,TGTGCCAGCAGCTTAGCCAGGGTAGGCAATGAGCAGTTCTTC,-,-,TRBV7-6,TRBJ2-1
CASSETGIAFF,TGTGCCAGCAGTGAAACAGGGATAGCTTTCTTT,-,-,TRBV6-1,TRBJ1-1
CASSYTQGARETQYF,TGTGCCAGCAGTTACACACAGGGGGCGCGGGAGACCCAGTACTTC,TRBD1,-,TRBV6-5,TRBJ2-5
CSARASGGKETQYF,TGCAGTGCTAGAGCGTCAGGGGGAAAAGAGACCCAGTACTTC,TRBD1,few,TRBV20-1,TRBJ2-5